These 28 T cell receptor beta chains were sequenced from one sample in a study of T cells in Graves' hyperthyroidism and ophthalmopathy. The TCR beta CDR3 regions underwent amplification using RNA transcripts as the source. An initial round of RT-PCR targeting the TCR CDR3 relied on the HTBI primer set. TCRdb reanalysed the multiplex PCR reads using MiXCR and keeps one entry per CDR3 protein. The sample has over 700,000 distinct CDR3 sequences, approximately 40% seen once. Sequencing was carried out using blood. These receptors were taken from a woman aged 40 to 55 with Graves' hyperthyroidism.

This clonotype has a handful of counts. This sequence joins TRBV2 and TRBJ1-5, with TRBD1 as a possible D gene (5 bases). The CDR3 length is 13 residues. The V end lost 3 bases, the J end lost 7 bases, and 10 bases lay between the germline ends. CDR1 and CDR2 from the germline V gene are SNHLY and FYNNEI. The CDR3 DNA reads TGTGCCAGCAGTGACAGGGAGACCCAGCCCCAGCATTTT. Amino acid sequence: CASSDRETQPQHF.

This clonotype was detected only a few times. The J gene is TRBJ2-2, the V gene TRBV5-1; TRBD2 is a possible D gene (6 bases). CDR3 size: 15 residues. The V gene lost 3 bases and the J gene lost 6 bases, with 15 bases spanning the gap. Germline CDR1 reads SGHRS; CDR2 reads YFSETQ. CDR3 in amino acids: CASSSLRESAGELFF. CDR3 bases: TGCGCCAGCAGCTCTCTCCGGGAGAGCGCCGGGGAGCTGTTTTTT.

As DNA, the CDR3 is TGTGCCAGCAGCGTCGCACCCTGGGACAGCACTGAAGCTTTCTTT. This translates into CASSVAPWDSTEAFF. The chain links TRBV9 to TRBJ1-1; TRBD1 matches 7 bases. The CDR3 sequence is 15 residues long. Germline V gene lookup returns CDR1 SGDLS and CDR2 YYNGEE. V lost 2 bases to trimming and J lost 4 bases; unmatched junction nucleotides: 8.

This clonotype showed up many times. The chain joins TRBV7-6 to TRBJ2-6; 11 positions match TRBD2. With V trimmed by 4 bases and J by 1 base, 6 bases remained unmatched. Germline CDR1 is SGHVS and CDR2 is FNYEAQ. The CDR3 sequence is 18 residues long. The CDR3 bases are TGTGCCAGCAGCTCCCCACTAGCGGGGGCATCTGGGGCCAACGTCCTGACTTTC. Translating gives CASSSPLAGASGANVLTF. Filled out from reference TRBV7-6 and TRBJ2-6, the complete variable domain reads GAGVSQSPRYKVTKRGQDVALRCDPISGHVSLYWYRQALGQGPEFLTYFNYEAQQDKSGLPNDRFSAERPEGSISTLTIQRTEQRDSAMYRCASSSPLAGASGANVLTFGAGSRLTVL.

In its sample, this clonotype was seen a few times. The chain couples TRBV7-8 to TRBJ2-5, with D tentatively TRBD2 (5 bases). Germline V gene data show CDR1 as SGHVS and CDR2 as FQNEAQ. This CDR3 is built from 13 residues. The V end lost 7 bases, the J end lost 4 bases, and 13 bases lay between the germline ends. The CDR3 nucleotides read TGTGCCAGCACCCCGGGGATAGGAGAGACCCAGTACTTC. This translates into CASTPGIGETQYF.

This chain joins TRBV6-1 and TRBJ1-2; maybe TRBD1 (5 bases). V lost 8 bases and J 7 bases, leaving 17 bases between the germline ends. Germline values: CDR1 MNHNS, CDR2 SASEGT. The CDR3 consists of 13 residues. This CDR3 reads CASRAGAEGGYTF. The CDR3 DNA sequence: TGTGCCAGCCGAGCTGGGGCCGAGGGTGGCTACACCTTC.

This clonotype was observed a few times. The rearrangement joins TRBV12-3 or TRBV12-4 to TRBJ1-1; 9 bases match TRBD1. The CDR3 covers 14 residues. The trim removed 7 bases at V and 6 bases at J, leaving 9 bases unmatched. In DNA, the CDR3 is TGTGCCAGCAACAGGGGGCAAGGTCGCGCTGAAGCTTTCTTT. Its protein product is CASNRGQGRAEAFF.

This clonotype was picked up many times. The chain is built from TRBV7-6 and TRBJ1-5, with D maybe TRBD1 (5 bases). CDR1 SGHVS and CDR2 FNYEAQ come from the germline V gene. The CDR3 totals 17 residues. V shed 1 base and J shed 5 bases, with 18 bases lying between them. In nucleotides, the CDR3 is TGTGCCAGCAGCTTAGAAGGTTGGGGACGGCTGCATCAGCCCCAGCATTTT. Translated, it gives CASSLEGWGRLHQPQHF.

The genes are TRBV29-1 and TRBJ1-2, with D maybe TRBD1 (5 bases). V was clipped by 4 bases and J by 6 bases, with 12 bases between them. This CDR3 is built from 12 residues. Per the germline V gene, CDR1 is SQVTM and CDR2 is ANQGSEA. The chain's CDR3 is CSVGQGLDGYTF. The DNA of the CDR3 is TGCAGCGTTGGGCAGGGATTAGATGGCTACACCTTC.

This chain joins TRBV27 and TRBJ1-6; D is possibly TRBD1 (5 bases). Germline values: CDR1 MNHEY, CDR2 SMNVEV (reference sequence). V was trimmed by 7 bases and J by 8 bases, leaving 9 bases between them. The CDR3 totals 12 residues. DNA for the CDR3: TGTGCCAGCACAGGGAACCATTCACCCCTCCACTTT. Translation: CASTGNHSPLHF.

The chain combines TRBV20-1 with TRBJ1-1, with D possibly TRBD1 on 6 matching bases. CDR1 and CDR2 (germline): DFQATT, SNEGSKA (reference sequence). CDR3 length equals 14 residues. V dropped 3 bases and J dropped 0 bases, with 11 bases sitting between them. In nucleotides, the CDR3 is TGCAGTGCTAGGACGACAGGAATGAACACTGAAGCTTTCTTT. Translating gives CSARTTGMNTEAFF.

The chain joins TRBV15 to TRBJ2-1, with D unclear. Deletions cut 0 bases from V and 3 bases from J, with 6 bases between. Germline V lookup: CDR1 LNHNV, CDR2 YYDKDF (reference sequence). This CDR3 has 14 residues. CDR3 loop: CATSRDRGYNEQFF. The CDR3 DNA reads TGTGCCACCAGCAGAGATCGCGGCTACAATGAGCAGTTCTTC. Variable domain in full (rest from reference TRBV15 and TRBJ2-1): DAMVIQNPRYQVTQFGKPVTLSCSQTLNHNVMYWYQQKSSQAPKLLFHYYDKDFNNEADTPDNFQSRRPNTSFCFLDIRSPGLGDTAMYLCATSRDRGYNEQFFGPGTRLTVL.

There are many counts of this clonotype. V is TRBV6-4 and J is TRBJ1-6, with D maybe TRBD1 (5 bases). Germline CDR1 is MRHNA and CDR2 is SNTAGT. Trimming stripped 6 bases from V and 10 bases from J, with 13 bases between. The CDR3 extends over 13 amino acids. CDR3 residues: CASSGASGSPLHF. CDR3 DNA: TGTGCCAGCAGCGGGGCCTCGGGCTCACCCCTCCACTTT.

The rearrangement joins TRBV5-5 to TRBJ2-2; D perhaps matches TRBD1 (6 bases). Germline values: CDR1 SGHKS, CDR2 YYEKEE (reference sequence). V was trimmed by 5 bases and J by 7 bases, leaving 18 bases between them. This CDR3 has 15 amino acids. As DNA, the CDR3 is TGTGCCAGCAGTTTCCCGCAGGGGTTCAGCGGGGAGCTGTTTTTT. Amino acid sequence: CASSFPQGFSGELFF.

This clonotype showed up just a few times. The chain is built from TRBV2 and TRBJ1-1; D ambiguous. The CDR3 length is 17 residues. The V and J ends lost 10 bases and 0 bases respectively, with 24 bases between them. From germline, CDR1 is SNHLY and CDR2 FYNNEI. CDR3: CATPGVLGLLMNTEAFF. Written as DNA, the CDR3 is TGTGCCACCCCTGGCGTGTTAGGGCTACTAATGAACACTGAAGCTTTCTTT.

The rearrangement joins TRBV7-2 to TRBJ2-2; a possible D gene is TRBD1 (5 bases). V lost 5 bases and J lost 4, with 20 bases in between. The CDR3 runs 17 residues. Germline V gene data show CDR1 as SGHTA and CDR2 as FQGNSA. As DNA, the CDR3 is TGTGCCAGCAGCCCGACACTGGGCAGGGTGGGCACCGGGGAGCTGTTTTTT. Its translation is CASSPTLGRVGTGELFF.

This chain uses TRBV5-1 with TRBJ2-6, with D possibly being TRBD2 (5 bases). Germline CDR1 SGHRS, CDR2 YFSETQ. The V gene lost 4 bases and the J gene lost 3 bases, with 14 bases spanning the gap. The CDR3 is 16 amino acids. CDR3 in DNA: TGCGCCAGCAGCCAAGACGGGAACTATGGGGCCAACGTCCTGACTTTC. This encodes CASSQDGNYGANVLTF.

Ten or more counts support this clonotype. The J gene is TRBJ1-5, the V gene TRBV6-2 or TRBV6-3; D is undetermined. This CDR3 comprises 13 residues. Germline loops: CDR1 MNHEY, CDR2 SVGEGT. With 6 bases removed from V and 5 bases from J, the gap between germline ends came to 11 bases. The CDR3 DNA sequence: TGTGCCAGCAGGGATCGGTCCGATCAGCCCCAGCATTTT. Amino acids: CASRDRSDQPQHF.

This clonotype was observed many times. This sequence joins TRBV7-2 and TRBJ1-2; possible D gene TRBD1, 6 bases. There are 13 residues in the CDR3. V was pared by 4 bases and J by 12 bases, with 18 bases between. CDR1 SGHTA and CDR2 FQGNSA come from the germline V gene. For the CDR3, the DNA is TGTGCCAGCAGCTATACGACGGACAGCTTCAACACCTTC. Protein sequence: CASSYTTDSFNTF.

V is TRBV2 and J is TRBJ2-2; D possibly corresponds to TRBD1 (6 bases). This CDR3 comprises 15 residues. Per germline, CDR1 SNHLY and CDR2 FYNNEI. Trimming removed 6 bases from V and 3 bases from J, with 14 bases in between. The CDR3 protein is CASREQGRDTGELFF. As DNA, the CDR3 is TGTGCCAGCAGGGAACAGGGTAGGGACACCGGGGAGCTGTTTTTT.

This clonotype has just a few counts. This chain's CDR3 is CASRYERNYGYTF. In DNA, the CDR3 is TGTGCCAGCAGGTACGAGAGGAACTATGGCTACACCTTC. The gene calls are TRBV6-2 or TRBV6-3 and TRBJ1-2; no clear D gene. CDR3 length: 13 amino acids. V was cut by 6 bases and J by 2 bases, with 10 bases left in between. Germline CDR1 and CDR2: MNHEY and SVGEGT.

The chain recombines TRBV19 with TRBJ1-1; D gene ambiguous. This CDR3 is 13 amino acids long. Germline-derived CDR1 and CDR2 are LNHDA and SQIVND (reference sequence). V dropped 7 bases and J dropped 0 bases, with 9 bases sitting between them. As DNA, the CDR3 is TGTGCCAGTACCGAGAAATTGAACACTGAAGCTTTCTTT. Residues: CASTEKLNTEAFF. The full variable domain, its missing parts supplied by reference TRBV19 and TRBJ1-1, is DGGITQSPKYLFRKEGQNVTLSCEQNLNHDAMYWYRQDPGQGLRLIYYSQIVNDFQKGDIAEGYSVSREKKESFPLTVTSAQKNPTAFYLCASTEKLNTEAFFGQGTRLTVV.

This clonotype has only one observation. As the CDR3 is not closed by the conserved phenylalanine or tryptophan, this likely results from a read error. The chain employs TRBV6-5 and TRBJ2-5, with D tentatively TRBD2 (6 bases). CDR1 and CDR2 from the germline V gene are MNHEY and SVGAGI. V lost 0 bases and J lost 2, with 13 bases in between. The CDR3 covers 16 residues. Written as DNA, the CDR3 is TGTGCCAGCAGTTACTCGACAAGCGGGTCGCAAGAGACCCAGTACCTC. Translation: CASSYSTSGSQETQYL.

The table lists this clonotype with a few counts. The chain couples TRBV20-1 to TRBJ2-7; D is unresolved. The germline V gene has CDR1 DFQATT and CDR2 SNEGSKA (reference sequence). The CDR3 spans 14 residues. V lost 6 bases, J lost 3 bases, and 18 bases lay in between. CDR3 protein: CSAMRALPLYEQYF. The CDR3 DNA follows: TGCAGTGCAATGCGTGCTCTCCCTCTCTACGAGCAGTACTTC.

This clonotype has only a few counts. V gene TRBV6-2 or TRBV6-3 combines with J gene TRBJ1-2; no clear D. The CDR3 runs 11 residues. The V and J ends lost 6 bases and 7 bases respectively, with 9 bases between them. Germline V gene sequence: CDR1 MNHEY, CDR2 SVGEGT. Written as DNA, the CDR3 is TGTGCCAGCAGCCCCCGGAGTGGCTACACCTTC. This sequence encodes CASSPRSGYTF.

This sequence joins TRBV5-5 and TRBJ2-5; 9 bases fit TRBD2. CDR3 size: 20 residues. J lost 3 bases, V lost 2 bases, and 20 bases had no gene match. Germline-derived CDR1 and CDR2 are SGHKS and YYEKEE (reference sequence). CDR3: CASSFPGTSRVLGVEETQYF. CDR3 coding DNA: TGTGCCAGCAGCTTTCCGGGGACTAGCAGGGTACTAGGGGTCGAAGAGACCCAGTACTTC.

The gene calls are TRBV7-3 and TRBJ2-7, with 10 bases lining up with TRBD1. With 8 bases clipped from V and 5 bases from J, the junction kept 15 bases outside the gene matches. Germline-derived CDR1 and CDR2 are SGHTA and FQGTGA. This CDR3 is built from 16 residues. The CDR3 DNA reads TGTGCCAGCTCACCATACGGGACAGGGGATACCCACGAGCAGTACTTC. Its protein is CASSPYGTGDTHEQYF.

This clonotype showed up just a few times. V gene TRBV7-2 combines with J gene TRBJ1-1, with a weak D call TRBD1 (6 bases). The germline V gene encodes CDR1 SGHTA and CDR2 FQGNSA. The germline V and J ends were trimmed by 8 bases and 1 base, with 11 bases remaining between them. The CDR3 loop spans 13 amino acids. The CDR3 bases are TGTGCCAGCGAGGGGGAGAAGAACACTGAAGCTTTCTTT. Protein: CASEGEKNTEAFF.